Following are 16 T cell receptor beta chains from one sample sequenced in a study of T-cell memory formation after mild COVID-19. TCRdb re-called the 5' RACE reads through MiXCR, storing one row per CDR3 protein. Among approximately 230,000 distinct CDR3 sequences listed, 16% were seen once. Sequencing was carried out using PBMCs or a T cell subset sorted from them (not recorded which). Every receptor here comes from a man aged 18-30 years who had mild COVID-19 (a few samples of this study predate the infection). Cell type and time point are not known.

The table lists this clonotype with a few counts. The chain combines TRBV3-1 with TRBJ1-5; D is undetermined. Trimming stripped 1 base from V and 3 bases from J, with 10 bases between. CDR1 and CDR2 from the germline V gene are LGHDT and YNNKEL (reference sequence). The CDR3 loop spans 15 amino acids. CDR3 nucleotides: TGTGCCAGCAGCCAAGTGTCTGGGTCCAATCAGCCCCAGCATTTT. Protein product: CASSQVSGSNQPQHF.

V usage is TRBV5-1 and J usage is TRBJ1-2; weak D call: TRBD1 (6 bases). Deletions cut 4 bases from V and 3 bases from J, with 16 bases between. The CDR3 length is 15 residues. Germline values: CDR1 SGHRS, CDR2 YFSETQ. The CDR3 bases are TGCGCCAGCAGCCCTCAGGGGACGGGTCACTATGGCTACACCTTC. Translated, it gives CASSPQGTGHYGYTF.

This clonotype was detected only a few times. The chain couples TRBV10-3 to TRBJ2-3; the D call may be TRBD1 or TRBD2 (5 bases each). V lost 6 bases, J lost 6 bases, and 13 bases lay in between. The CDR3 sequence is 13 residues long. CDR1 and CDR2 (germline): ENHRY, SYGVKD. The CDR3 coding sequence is TGTGCCATCAGGGGACCGCCGGGGGATACGCAGTATTTT. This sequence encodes CAIRGPPGDTQYF.

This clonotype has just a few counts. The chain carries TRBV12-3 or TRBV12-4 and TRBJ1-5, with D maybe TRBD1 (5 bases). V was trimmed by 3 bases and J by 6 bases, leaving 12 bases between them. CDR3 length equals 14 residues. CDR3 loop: CASSFQGESQPQHF. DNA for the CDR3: TGTGCCAGCAGTTTCCAGGGCGAGAGTCAGCCCCAGCATTTT.

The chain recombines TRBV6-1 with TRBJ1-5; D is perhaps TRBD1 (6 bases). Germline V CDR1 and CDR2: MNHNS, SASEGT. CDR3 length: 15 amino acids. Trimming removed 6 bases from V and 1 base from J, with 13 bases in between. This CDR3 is CASRQLQGSNQPQHF. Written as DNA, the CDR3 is TGTGCCAGCAGACAGCTTCAGGGGAGCAATCAGCCCCAGCATTTT.

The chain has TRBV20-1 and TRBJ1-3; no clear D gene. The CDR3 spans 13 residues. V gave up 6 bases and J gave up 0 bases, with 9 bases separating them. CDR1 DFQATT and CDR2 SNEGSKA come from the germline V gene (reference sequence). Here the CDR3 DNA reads TGCAGTGCCGCCGACAACTCTGGAAACACCATATATTTT. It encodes CSAADNSGNTIYF.

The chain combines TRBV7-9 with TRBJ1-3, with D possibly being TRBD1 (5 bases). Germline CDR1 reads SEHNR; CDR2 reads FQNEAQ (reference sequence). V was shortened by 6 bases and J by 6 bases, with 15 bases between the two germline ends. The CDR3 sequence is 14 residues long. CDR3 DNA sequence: TGTGCCAGCAGTTCAGAGCGGGACTCAAACACCATATATTTT. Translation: CASSSERDSNTIYF.

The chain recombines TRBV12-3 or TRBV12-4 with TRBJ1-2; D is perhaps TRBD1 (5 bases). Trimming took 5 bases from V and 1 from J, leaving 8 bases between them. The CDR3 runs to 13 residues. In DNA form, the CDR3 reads TGTGCCAGCAGTACGACAGTTAACTATGGCTACACCTTC. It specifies CASSTTVNYGYTF.

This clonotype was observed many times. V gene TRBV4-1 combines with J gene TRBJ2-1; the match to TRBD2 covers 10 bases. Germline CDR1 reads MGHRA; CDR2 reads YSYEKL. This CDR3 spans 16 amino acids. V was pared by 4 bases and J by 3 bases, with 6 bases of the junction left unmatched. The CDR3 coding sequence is TGCGCCAGCAGCCGAGGTGCTAGCGGGAGCTACAATGAGCAGTTCTTC. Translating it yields CASSRGASGSYNEQFF.

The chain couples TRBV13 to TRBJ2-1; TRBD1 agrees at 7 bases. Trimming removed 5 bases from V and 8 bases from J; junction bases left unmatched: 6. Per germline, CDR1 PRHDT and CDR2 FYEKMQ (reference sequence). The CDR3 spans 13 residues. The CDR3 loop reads CASSGYRGDEQFF. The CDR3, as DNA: TGTGCCAGCAGCGGCTACAGGGGAGATGAGCAGTTCTTC.

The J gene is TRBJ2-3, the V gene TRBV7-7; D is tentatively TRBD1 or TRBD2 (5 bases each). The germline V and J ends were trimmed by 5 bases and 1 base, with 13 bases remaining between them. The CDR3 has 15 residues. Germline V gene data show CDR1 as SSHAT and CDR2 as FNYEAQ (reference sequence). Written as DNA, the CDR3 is TGTGCCAGCAGCAAGGGGAGCAGGGGCACAGATACGCAGTATTTT. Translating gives CASSKGSRGTDTQYF.

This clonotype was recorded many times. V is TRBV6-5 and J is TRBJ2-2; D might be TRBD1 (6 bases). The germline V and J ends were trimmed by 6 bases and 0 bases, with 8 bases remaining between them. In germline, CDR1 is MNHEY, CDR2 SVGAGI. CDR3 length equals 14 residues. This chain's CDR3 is CASRRTANTGELFF. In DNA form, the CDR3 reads TGTGCCAGCAGAAGGACAGCGAACACCGGGGAGCTGTTTTTT.

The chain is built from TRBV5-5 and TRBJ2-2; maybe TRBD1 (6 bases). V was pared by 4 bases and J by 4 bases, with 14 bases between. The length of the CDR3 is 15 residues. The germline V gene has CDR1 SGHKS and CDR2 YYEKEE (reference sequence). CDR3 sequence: CASSLSTGTTGELFF. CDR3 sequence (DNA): TGTGCCAGCAGCCTCTCAACAGGGACCACCGGGGAGCTGTTTTTT.

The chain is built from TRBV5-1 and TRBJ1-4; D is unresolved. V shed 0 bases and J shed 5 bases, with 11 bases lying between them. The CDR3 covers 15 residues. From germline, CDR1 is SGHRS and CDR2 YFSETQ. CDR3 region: CASSLEAERNEKLFF. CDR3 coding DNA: TGCGCCAGCAGCTTGGAGGCCGAAAGGAATGAAAAACTGTTTTTT. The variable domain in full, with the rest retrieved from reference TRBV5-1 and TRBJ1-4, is KAGVTQTPRYLIKTRGQQVTLSCSPISGHRSVSWYQQTPGQGLQFLFEYFSETQRNKGNFPGRFSGRQFSNSRSEMNVSTLELGDSALYLCASSLEAERNEKLFFGSGTQLSVL.

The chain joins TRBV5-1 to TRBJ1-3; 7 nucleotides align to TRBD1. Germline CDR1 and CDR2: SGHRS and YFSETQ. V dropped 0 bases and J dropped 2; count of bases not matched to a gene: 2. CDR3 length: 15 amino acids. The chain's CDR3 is CASSLATGAGNTIYF. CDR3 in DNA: TGCGCCAGCAGCTTGGCCACAGGGGCTGGAAACACCATATATTTT.

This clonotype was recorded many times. The CDR3 spells CASSFGLADYNEQFF. CDR3 nucleotide sequence: TGTGCCAGCAGCTTCGGACTAGCGGACTACAATGAGCAGTTCTTC. The chain links TRBV11-2 to TRBJ2-1; 10 bases align to TRBD2. From germline, CDR1 is SGHAT and CDR2 FQNNGV. CDR3 size: 15 residues. V gave up 3 bases and J gave up 3 bases; unmatched junction bases: 2.